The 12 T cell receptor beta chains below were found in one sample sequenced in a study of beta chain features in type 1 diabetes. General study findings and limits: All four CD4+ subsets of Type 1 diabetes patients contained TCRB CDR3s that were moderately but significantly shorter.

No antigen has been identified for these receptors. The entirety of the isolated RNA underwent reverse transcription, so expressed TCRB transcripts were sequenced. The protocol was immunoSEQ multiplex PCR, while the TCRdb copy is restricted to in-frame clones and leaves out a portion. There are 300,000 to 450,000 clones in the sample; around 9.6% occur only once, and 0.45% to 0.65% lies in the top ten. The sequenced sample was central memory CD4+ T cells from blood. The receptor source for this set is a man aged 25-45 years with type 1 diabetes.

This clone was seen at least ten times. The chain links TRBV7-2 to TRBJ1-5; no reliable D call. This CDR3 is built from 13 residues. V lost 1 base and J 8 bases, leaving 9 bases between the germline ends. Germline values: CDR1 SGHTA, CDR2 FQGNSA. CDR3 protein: CASSLGPLEPQHF. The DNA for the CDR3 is TGTGCCAGCAGCTTAGGGCCGTTGGAGCCCCAGCATTTT.

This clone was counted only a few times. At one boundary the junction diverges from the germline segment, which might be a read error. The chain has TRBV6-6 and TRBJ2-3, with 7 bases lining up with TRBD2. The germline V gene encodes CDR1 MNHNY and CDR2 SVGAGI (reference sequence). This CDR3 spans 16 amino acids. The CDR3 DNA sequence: TGTGCCATCAGTCGATCCAGCGGGAAGGTCGGTAATACGCAGTATTTT. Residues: CAISRSSGKVGNTQYF.

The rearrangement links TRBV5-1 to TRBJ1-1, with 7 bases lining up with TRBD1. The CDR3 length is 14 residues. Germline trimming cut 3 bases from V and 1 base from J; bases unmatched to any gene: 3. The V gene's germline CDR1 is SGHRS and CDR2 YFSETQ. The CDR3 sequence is CASSWRQGNTEAFF. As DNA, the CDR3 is TGCGCCAGCAGCTGGAGACAGGGGAACACTGAAGCTTTCTTT.

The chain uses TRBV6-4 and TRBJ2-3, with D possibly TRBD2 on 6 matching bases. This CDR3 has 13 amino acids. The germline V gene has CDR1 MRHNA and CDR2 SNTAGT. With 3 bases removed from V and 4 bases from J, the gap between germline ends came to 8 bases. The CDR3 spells CASSDQRADTQYF. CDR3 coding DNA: TGTGCCAGCAGTGATCAGCGGGCAGATACGCAGTATTTT.

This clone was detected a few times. The CDR3 nucleotides read TGTGCCAGCAGCTTAGGACTAGCGATCACAGATACGCAGTATTTT. Protein: CASSLGLAITDTQYF. The V gene is TRBV7-2, the J gene TRBJ2-3; 8 bases are a match to TRBD2. Germline-derived CDR1 and CDR2 are SGHTA and FQGNSA. V shed 1 base, J shed 2 bases, and the junction held 2 bases outside the gene matches. The CDR3 contains 15 residues.

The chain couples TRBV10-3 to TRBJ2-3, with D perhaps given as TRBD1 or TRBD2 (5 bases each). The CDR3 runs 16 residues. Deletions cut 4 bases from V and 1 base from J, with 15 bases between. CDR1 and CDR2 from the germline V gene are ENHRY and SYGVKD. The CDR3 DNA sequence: TGTGCCATCAGTGCCCGGGGCCAGGTTGGCACAGATACGCAGTATTTT. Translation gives CAISARGQVGTDTQYF.

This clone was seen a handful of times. CDR3 sequence reads: CASSRGTEETQYF. In DNA, the CDR3 is TGTGCCAGCAGCCGCGGGACAGAAGAGACCCAGTACTTC. The gene calls are TRBV5-6 and TRBJ2-5, with TRBD1 as a possible D gene (7 bases). The CDR3 consists of 13 residues. The V end was cut by 4 bases, the J end by 3 bases, with 10 bases between. From germline, CDR1 is SGHDT and CDR2 YYEEEE. The variable domain in full, with the rest retrieved from reference TRBV5-6 and TRBJ2-5, is DAGVTQSPTHLIKTRGQQVTLRCSPKSGHDTVSWYQQALGQGPQFIFQYYEEEERQRGNFPDRFSGHQFPNYSSELNVNALLLGDSALYLCASSRGTEETQYFGPGTRLLVL.

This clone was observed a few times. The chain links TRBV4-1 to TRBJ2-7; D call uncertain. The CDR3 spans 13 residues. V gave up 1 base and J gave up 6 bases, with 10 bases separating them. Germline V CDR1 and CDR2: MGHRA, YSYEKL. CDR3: CASSQVLEVEQYF. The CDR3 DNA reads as TGCGCCAGCAGCCAAGTTCTCGAGGTCGAGCAGTACTTC.

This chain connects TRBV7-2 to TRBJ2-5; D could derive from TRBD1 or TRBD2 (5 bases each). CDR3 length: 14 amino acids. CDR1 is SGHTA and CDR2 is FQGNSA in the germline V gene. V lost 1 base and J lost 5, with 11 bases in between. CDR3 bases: TGTGCCAGCAGCTTAGTTCCAGGGACGGAGACCCAGTACTTC. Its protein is CASSLVPGTETQYF.

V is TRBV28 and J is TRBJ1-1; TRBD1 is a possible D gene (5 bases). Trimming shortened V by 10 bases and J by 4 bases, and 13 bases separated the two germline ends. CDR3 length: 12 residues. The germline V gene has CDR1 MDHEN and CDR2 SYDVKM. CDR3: CATTGGGTEAFF. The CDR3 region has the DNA TGTGCCACGACTGGGGGGGGCACTGAAGCTTTCTTT. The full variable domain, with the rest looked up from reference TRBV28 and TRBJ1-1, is DVKVTQSSRYLVKRTGEKVFLECVQDMDHENMFWYRQDPGLGLRLIYFSYDVKMKEKGDIPEGYSVSREKKERFSLILESASTNQTSMYLCATTGGGTEAFFGQGTRLTVV.

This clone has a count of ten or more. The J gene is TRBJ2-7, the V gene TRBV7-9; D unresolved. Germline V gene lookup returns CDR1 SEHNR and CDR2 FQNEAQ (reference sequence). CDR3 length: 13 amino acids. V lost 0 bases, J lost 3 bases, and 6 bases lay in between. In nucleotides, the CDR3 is TGTGCCAGCAGCTTAGCCTACAGCTACGAGCAGTACTTC. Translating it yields CASSLAYSYEQYF.

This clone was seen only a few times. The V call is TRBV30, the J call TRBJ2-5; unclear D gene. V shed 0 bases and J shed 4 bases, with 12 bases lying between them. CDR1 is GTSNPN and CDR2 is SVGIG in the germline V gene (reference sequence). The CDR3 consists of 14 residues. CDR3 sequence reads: CAWSVGSQRETQYF. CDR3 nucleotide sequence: TGTGCCTGGAGTGTCGGTTCTCAAAGAGAGACCCAGTACTTC.